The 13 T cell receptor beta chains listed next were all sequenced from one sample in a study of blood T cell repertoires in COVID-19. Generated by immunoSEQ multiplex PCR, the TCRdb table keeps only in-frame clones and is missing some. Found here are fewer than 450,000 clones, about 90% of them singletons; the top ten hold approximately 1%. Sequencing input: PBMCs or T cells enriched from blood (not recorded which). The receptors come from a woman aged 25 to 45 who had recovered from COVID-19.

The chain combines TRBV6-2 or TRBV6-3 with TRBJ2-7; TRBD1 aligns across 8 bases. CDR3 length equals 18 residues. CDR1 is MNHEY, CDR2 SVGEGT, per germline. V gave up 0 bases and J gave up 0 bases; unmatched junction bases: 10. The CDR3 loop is CASSYSPGQGLGSYEQYF. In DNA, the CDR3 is TGTGCCAGCAGTTACTCTCCCGGACAGGGTTTGGGCTCCTACGAGCAGTACTTC.

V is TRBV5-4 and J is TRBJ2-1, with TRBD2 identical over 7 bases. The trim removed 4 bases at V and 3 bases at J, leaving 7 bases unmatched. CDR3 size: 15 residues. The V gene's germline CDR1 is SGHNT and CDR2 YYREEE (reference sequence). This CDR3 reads CASSHAASGYNEQFF. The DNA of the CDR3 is TGTGCCAGCAGCCACGCTGCTAGCGGCTACAATGAGCAGTTCTTC.

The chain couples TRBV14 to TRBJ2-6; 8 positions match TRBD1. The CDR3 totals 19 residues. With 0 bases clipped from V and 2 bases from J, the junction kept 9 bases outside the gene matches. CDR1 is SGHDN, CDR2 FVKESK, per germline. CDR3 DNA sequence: TGTGCCAGCAGCCAAGATTTGAGGCCGACAGGGGCTGGGGCCAACGTCCTGACTTTC. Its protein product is CASSQDLRPTGAGANVLTF.

The CDR3 DNA is TGTGCCAGCAGCGAGGGACAGCACAATGAGCAGTTCTTC. Translation gives CASSEGQHNEQFF. The chain employs TRBV11-3 and TRBJ2-1; TRBD1 matches 7 bases. CDR3 length: 13 residues. V lost 5 bases to trimming and J lost 5 bases; unmatched junction nucleotides: 3. Germline V CDR1 and CDR2: SGHNT, YENEEA.

The CDR3 loop reads CASKGMGNQPQHF. DNA for the CDR3: TGTGCCAGCAAGGGGATGGGCAATCAGCCCCAGCATTTT. The rearrangement joins TRBV25-1 to TRBJ1-5, with D tentatively TRBD1 (5 bases). The ends were cut back, 7 bases at V and 2 bases at J, with 9 bases in the middle. The CDR3 loop spans 13 amino acids. The germline gives CDR1 MGHDK, CDR2 SYGVNS.

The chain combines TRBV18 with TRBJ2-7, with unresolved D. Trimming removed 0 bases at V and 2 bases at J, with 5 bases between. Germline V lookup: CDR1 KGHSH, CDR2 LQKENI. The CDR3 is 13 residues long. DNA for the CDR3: TGTGCCAGCTCACCACCTTCCACCTACGAGCAGTACTTC. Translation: CASSPPSTYEQYF. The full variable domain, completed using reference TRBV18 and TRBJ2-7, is NAGVMQNPRHLVRRRGQEARLRCSPMKGHSHVYWYRQLPEEGLKFMVYLQKENIIDESGMPKERFSAEFPKEGPSILRIQQVVRGDSAAYFCASSPPSTYEQYFGPGTRLTVT.

CDR3: CASSVTGQLNSPLHF. DNA for the CDR3: TGTGCCAGCAGTGTGACGGGACAGCTTAATTCACCCCTCCACTTT. The chain employs TRBV25-1 and TRBJ1-6, with 7 bases that match TRBD1. Germline CDR1 is MGHDK and CDR2 is SYGVNS. The CDR3 sequence is 15 residues long. Trimming took 4 bases from V and 6 from J; bases not matched to a gene: 6.

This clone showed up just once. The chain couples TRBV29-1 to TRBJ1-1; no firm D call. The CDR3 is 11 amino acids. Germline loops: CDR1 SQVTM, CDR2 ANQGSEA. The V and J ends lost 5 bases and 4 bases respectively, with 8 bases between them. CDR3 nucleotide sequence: TGCAGCGTTAGATTTAGCACTGAAGCTTTCTTT. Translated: CSVRFSTEAFF.

CDR3 region: CASSLVGQGNSPLHF. The CDR3 bases are TGTGCCAGCAGCTTAGTGGGACAGGGCAATTCACCCCTCCACTTT. The rearrangement uses TRBV7-6 and TRBJ1-6; 9 nucleotides align to TRBD1. The germline gives CDR1 SGHVS, CDR2 FNYEAQ. Losses at the gene ends were 1 base for V and 7 bases for J; bases not matched to a gene: 2. This CDR3 comprises 15 residues.

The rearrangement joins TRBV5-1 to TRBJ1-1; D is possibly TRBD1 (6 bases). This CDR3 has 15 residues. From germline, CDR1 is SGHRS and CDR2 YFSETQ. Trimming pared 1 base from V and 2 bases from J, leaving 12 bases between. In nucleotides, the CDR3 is TGCGCCAGCAGCTTGACCCCAGGGGCAAACACTGAAGCTTTCTTT. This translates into CASSLTPGANTEAFF.

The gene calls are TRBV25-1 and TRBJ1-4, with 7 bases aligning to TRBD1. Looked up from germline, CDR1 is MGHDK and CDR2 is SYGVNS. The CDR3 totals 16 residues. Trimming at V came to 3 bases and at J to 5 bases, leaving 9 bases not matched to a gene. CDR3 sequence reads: CASSERRQGQNEKLFF. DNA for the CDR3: TGTGCCAGCAGTGAGAGACGACAGGGACAGAATGAAAAACTGTTTTTT.

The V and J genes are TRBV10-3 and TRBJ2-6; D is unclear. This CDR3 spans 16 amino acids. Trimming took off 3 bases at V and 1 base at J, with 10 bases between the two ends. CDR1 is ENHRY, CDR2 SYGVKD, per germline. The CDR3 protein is CAISEHSPSGANVLTF. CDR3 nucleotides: TGTGCCATCAGTGAACACAGCCCTTCTGGGGCCAACGTCCTGACTTTC.

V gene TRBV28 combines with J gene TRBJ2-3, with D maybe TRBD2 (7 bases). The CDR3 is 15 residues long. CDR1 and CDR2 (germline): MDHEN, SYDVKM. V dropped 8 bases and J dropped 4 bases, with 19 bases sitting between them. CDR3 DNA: TGTGCCAGCGGCACTGGGGGGGCCTCTTCAGATACGCAGTATTTT. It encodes CASGTGGASSDTQYF.